This is a list of T cell receptor beta chains from one sample in a study of CD4 T cells in relation to SARS-CoV-2 and coronaviruses. Sequencing was performed with immunoSEQ multiplex PCR; in TCRdb, only in-frame clones are kept and a portion is missing. The sample carries 35,000 to 40,000 clones, approximately 85% recorded once. The sequencing input was memory CD4+ T cells from PBMCs. All receptors come from an adult with COVID-19. Each CDR3 is given with its conserved first and last residue. The D gene is left open where the match is weak. Rows may omit the clone size; those that give it use once, few, many or a size class.

-	-	TRBJ2-5	TRBV30	CAWEWAETQYF	TGTGCCTGGGAGTGGGCAGAGACCCAGTACTTC
-	-	TRBJ2-2	TRBV25-1	CASSEWGTSATGELFF	TGTGCCAGCAGTGAATGGGGTACTTCGGCAACCGGGGAGCTGTTTTTT
once	-	TRBJ2-5	TRBV11-2	CASSAKETQYF	TGTGCCAGCAGCGCCAAAGAGACCCAGTACTTC
-	-	TRBJ1-3	TRBV27	CASRPGNGNTIYF	TGTGCCAGCAGGCCGGGAAACGGAAACACCATATATTTT
-	-	TRBJ2-7	TRBV7-2	CASSLEGGLSYEQYF	TGTGCCAGCAGCTTAGAGGGGGGTCTGTCGTACGAGCAGTACTTC
once	-	TRBJ2-1	TRBV2	CASSPMSGEQFF	TGTGCCAGCAGCCCTATGAGCGGGGAGCAGTTCTTC
-	-	TRBJ2-7	TRBV7-6	CASSRIAETYEQYF	TGTGCCAGCAGCCGGATCGCGGAGACCTACGAGCAGTACTTC
-	-	TRBJ1-2	TRBV5-1	CASSSAEGSYGYTF	TGCGCCAGCAGCTCCGCCGAGGGATCCTATGGCTACACCTTC
-	TRBD1	TRBJ1-4	TRBV5-5	CASGTATNEKLFF	TGTGCCAGCGGGACAGCAACTAATGAAAAACTGTTTTTT
few	TRBD1	TRBJ1-3	TRBV5-1	CASSLGTGGVGNTIYF	TGCGCCAGCAGCTTGGGGACAGGGGGAGTCGGAAACACCATATATTTT
-	-	TRBJ2-1	TRBV6-2/TRBV6-3	CASSSGTPLQGQFF	TGTGCCAGCAGTAGTGGGACACCCTTACAGGGGCAGTTCTTC
once	-	TRBJ1-5	TRBV6-1	CASSEAGQGYQPQHF	TGTGCCAGCAGTGAAGCAGGCCAGGGATATCAGCCCCAGCATTTT
-	TRBD2	TRBJ2-7	TRBV11-3	CASSPTTSGNSQREQYF	TGTGCCAGCAGCCCTACAACTAGCGGGAACTCTCAGAGGGAGCAGTACTTC
-	-	TRBJ2-1	TRBV18	CASSPRSGRANEQFF	TGTGCCAGCTCACCACGGAGTGGTAGGGCCAATGAGCAGTTCTTC
-	-	TRBJ2-1	TRBV28	CASSLSRDHRNEQFF	TGTGCCAGCAGTTTATCCCGCGACCATCGGAATGAGCAGTTCTTC
-	TRBD1	TRBJ2-1	TRBV7-2	CASSRGQPLLGNEQFF	TGTGCCAGCAGCCGGGGACAGCCATTATTGGGTAATGAGCAGTTCTTC
few	TRBD2	TRBJ2-2	TRBV30	CAWSRIAGDYVGELFF	TGTGCCTGGAGTCGTATTGCGGGAGATTATGTCGGGGAGCTGTTTTTT
-	-	TRBJ2-7	TRBV19	CASSITGPPQDFEQYF	TGTGCCAGTAGTATAACAGGGCCCCCCCAGGATTTCGAGCAGTACTTC
-	-	TRBJ1-6	TRBV30	CAWSESQTANSPLHF	TGTGCCTGGAGTGAGTCCCAGACCGCGAATTCACCCCTCCACTTT
-	TRBD2	TRBJ2-3	TRBV5-1	CASRPSSGGSTDTQYF	TGCGCCAGCAGACCATCTAGCGGAGGGAGCACAGATACGCAGTATTTT
-	TRBD2	TRBJ2-1	TRBV28	CASSLSISLAEAYNEQFF	TGTGCCAGCAGTTTATCGATTTCCCTAGCGGAGGCCTACAATGAGCAGTTCTTC
-	-	TRBJ2-7	TRBV5-4	CASNTAGRFEQYF	TGTGCCAGCAACACGGCGGGGCGATTCGAGCAGTACTTC
once	-	TRBJ1-2	TRBV11-1	CASSLNLGSEDGYTF	TGTGCCAGCAGCTTAAATCTCGGGAGTGAGGATGGCTACACCTTC
-	TRBD2	TRBJ2-3	TRBV11-2	CASIKLAGGITDTQYF	TGTGCCAGCATCAAACTAGCGGGAGGGATCACAGATACGCAGTATTTT
-	-	TRBJ2-1	TRBV6-6	CASSYPGDGDDEQFF	TGTGCCAGCAGTTACCCGGGAGACGGTGACGATGAGCAGTTCTTC
once	TRBD1	TRBJ1-1	TRBV24-1	CATSGGVDRGNTEAFF	TGTGCCACCAGTGGGGGTGTGGACAGGGGGAACACTGAAGCTTTCTTT
-	-	TRBJ1-5	TRBV7-2	CASSQRTNQPQHF	TGTGCCAGCAGCCAAAGGACCAATCAGCCCCAGCATTTT